This TCR beta chain was documented in a study of T cell responses to AZD1222 COVID-19 vaccine. General study findings and limits: Among AZD1222 vaccinees, only 5 to 7 were seropositive at baseline. Donors were chiefly white British, with a greater number of females, and clonal diversity was perhaps underestimated. CD4 TCRs covered the whole spike, strongest at regions 160-218 and 743-854. Repertoire sampling occurred only after the peak T cell response.

This clone occurred a few times. The target antigen is unknown. Generated by immunoSEQ multiplex PCR, the TCRdb table keeps only in-frame clones and is missing some. Altogether almost 95,000 clones are present, about 85% being singletons, with the ten largest covering around 5%. The sample here was peripheral blood, taken 28 days after the second AZD1222 dose. The receptor comes from an adult who received the AZD1222 COVID-19 vaccine.

CDR3 in DNA: TGTGCCAGCAGACAGGGGGGGTTTGAAAAACTGTTTTTT. This encodes CASRQGGFEKLFF. The chain is built from TRBV28 and TRBJ1-4; 8 bases align to TRBD1. Looked up from germline, CDR1 is MDHEN and CDR2 is SYDVKM. The CDR3 totals 13 residues. V lost 6 bases, J lost 7 bases, and 4 bases stayed unmatched.